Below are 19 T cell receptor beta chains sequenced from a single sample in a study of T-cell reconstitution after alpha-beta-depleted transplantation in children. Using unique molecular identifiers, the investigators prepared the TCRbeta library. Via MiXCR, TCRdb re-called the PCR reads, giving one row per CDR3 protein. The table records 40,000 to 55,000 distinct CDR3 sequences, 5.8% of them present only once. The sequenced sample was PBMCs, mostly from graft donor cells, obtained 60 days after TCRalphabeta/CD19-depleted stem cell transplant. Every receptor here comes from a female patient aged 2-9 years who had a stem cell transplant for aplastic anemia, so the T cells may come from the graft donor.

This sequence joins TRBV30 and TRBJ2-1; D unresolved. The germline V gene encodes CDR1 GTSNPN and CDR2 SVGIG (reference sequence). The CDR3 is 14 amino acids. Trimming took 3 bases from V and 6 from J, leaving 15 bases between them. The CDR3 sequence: CAWRPLRTRNEQFF. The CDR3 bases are TGTGCCTGGAGGCCTTTAAGGACGCGCAATGAGCAGTTCTTC.

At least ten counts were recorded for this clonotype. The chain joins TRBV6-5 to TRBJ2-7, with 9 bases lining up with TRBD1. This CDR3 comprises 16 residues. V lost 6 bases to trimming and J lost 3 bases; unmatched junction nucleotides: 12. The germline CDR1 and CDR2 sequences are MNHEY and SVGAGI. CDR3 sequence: CASRITPGQGYYEQYF. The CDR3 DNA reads TGTGCCAGCAGAATTACCCCGGGACAGGGATACTACGAGCAGTACTTC.

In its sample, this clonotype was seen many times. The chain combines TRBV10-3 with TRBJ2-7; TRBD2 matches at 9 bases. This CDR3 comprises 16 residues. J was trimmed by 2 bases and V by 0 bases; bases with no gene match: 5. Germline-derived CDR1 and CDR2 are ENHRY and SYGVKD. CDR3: CAISESASGKPYEQYV. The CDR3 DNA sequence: TGTGCCATCAGTGAGTCGGCTAGCGGGAAACCCTACGAGCAGTACGTC.

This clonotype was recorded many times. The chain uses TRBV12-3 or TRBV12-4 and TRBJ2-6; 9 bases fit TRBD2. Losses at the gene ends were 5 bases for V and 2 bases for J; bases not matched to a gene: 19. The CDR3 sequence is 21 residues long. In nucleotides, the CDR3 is TGTGCCAGCAGTCCCCTTCTCAGGGGGGCTAGCGGGGATGCTGGGGCCAACGTCCTGACTTTC. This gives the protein CASSPLLRGASGDAGANVLTF.

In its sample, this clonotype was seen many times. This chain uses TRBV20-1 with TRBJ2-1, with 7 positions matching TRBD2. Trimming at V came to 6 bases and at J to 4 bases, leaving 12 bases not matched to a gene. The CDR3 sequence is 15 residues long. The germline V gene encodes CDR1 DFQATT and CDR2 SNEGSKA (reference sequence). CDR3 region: CSAAEVQRGYNEQFF. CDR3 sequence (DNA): TGCAGTGCCGCAGAGGTGCAGCGGGGATACAATGAGCAGTTCTTC.

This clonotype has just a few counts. CDR3 protein: CASRKWGVPYNEQFF. The CDR3, as DNA: TGTGCCAGCAGAAAGTGGGGGGTTCCCTACAATGAGCAGTTCTTC. The chain couples TRBV3-2 to TRBJ2-1; the tabulated D call, TRBD1, remains unverified against the DNA. TRBV3-2 is reported as a pseudogene. This CDR3 region has 15 residues.

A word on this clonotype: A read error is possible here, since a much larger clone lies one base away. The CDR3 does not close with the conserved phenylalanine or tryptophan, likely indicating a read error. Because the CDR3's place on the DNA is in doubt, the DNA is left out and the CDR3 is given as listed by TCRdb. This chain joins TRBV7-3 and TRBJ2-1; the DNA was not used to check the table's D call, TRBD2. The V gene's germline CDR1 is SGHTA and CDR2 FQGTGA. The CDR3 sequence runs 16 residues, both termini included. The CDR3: CASSPNQISNRDSLFI.

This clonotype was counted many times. For the CDR3, the DNA is TGTGCCAGCAGCCTCTCCCCGGGACTAGCGGGAATTGGCGTCCACGAGCAGTACGTC. Its translation: CASSLSPGLAGIGVHEQYV. V is TRBV7-9 and J is TRBJ2-7; 13 bases map to TRBD2. The CDR3 runs to 19 residues. J gave up 5 bases and V 5 bases, and 18 bases lay outside the gene matches. From germline, CDR1 is SEHNR and CDR2 FQNEAQ (reference sequence).

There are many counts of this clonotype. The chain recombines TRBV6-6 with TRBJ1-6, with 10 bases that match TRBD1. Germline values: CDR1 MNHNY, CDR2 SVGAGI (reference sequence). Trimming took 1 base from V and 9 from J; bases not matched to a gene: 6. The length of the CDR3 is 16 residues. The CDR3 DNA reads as TGTGCCAGCAGTTACTTCTCCGGGACAGGGGCTTCACCCCTCCACTTT. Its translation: CASSYFSGTGASPLHF.

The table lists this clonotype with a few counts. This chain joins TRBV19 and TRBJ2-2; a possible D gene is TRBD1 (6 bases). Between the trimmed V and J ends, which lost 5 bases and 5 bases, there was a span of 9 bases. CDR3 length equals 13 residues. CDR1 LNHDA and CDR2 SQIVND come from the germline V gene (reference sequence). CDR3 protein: CASSGQLTGELFF. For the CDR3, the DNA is TGTGCCAGTAGTGGACAGTTAACCGGGGAGCTGTTTTTT.

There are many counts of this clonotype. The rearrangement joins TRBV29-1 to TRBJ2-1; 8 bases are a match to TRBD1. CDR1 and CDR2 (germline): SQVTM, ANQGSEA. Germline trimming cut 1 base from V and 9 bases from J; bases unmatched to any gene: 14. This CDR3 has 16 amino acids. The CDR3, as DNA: TGCAGCGTTGAAGGCCCAGGACAGGGACCCTTAGGTGAGCAGTTCTTC. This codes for CSVEGPGQGPLGEQFF.

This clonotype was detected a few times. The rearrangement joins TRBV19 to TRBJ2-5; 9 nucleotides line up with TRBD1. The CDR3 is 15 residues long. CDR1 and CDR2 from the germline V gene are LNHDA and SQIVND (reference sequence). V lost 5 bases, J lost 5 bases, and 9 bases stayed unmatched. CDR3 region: CASSRGQGVKETQYF. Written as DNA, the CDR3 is TGTGCCAGTAGTCGGGGACAGGGAGTGAAGGAGACCCAGTACTTC.

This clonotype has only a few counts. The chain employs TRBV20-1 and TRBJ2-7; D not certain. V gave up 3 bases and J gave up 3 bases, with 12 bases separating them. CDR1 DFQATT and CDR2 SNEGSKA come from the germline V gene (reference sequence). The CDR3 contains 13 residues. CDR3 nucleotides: TGCAGTGCTAGTCGGGCCATAGACTACGAGCAGTACTTC. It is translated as CSASRAIDYEQYF.

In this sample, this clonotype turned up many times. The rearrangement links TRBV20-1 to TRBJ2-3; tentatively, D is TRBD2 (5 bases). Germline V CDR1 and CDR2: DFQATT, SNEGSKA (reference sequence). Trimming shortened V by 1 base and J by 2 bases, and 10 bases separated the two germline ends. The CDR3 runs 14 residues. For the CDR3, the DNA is TGCAGTGCTAGAGGGCCGACTAACACAGATACGCAGTATTTT. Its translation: CSARGPTNTDTQYF.

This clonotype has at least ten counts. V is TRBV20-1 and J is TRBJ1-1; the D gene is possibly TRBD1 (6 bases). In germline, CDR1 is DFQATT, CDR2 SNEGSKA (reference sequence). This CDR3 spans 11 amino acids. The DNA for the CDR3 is TGCGGGGGCGGCCTGGGCACTGAAGCTTTCTTT. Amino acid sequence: CGGGLGTEAFF.

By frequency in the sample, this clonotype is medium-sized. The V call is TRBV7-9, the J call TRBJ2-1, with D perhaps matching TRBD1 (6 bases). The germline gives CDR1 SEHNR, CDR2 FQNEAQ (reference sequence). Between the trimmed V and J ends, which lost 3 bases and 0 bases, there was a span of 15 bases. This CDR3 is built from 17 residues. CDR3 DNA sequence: TGTGCCAGCAGCTTTCATATCCAGGGGTCCTCCTACAATGAGCAGTTCTTC. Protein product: CASSFHIQGSSYNEQFF.

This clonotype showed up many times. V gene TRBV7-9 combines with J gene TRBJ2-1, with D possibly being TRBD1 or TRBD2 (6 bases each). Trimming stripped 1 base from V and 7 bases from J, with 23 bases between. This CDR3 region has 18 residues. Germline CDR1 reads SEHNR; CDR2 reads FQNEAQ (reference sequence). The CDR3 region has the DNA TGTGCCAGCAGCTTAGAGTATTTAGGGAGTAGGAGGGGGAATGAGCAGTTCTTC. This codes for CASSLEYLGSRRGNEQFF.

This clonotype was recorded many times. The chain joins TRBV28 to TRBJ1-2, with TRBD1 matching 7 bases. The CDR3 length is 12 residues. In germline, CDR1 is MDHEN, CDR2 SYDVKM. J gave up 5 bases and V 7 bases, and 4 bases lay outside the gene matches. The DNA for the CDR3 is TGTGCCAGCACCGGGACAGTTTATGGCTACACCTTC. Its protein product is CASTGTVYGYTF.

The CDR3 here is CASSFQGGRETQYF. The CDR3 region has the DNA TGTGCCAGCAGCTTCCAGGGAGGCCGAGAGACCCAGTACTTC. V and J are TRBV7-3 and TRBJ2-5; D may be TRBD2 (6 bases). CDR3 length: 14 amino acids. Trimming took off 3 bases at V and 4 bases at J, with 12 bases between the two ends. The germline gives CDR1 SGHTA, CDR2 FQGTGA.